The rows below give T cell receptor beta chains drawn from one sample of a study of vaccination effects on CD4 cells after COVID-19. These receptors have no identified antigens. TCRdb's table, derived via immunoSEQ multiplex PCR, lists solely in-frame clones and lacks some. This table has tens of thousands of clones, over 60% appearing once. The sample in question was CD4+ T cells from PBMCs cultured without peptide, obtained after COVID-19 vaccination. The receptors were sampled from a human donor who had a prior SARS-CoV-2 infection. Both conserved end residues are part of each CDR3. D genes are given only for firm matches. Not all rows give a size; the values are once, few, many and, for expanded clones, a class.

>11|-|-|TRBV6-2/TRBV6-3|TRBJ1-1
CASSYLFEAFF
TGTGCCAGCAGTTACTTATTTGAAGCTTTCTTT
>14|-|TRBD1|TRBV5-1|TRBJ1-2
CASSLNTGAGGYTF
TGCGCCAGCAGCTTAAATACAGGGGCCGGTGGCTACACCTTC
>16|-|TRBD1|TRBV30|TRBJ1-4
CAWSESTGGRGEKLFF
TGTGCCTGGAGTGAATCGACAGGGGGGAGGGGTGAAAAACTGTTTTTT
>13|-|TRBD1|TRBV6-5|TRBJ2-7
CASIGTDSYEQYF
TGTGCCAGCATCGGGACAGACTCCTACGAGCAGTACTTC
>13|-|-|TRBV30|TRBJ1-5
CAWSSLRHQPQHF
TGTGCCTGGAGCTCCCTGAGGCATCAGCCCCAGCATTTT
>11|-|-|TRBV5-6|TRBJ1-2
CASSLTGSYTF
TGTGCCAGCAGCTTGACAGGAAGCTACACCTTC
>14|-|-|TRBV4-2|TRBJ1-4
CASSLEGINEKLFF
TGTGCCAGCAGTCTTGAGGGGATTAATGAAAAACTGTTTTTT
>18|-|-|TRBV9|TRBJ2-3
CASSVEARRGTGTDTQYF
TGTGCCAGCAGCGTAGAGGCGAGGCGAGGGACGGGCACAGATACGCAGTATTTT
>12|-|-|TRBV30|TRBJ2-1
CAWSVGSNEQFF
TGTGCCTGGAGTGTTGGTAGCAATGAGCAGTTCTTC
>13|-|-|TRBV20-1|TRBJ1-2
CSASWVGFLGYTF
TGCAGTGCTAGTTGGGTGGGGTTCCTCGGCTACACCTTC
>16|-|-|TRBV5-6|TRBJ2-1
CASSNLGGRQGNEQFF
TGTGCCAGCAGCAACCTCGGGGGGCGACAAGGTAATGAGCAGTTCTTC
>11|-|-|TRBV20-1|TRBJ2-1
CSARSMGVQFF
TGCAGTGCTAGATCCATGGGTGTGCAGTTCTTC
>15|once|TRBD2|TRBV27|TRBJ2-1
CASSFQTSGYNEQFF
TGTGCCAGCAGTTTTCAGACTAGCGGGTACAATGAGCAGTTCTTC
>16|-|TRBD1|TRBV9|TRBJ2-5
CASSPSGTGGIGTQYF
TGTGCCAGCAGCCCCTCCGGGACAGGGGGTATTGGGACCCAGTACTTC
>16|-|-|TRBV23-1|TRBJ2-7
CATPPAEGDVPYEQYF
TGCGCCACCCCCCCGGCAGAGGGAGACGTACCCTACGAGCAGTACTTC
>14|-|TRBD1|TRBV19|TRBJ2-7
CASSRDRDSYEQYF
TGTGCCAGTAGTAGGGACCGGGACAGCTACGAGCAGTACTTC
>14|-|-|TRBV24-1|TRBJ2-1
CATSDLRGQNEQFF
TGTGCCACCAGTGATTTGAGGGGTCAGAATGAGCAGTTCTTC
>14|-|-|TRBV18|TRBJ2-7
CASSPLQAGFEQYF
TGTGCCAGCTCACCTTTACAGGCAGGGTTCGAGCAGTACTTC
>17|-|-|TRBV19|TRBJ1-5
CASSISYGGRSNQPQHF
TGTGCCAGTAGTATATCTTATGGGGGCAGGAGCAATCAGCCCCAGCATTTT
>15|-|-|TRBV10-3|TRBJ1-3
CAISESGQLRNTIYF
TGTGCCATCAGCGAATCCGGGCAGCTACGAAACACCATATATTTT
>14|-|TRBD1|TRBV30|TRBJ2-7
CAWSRDRVGYEQYF
TGTGCCTGGAGCAGGGACAGGGTAGGCTACGAGCAGTACTTC
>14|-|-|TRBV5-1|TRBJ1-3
CASSVDITGNTIYF
TGCGCCAGCAGCGTGGACATAACGGGAAACACCATATATTTT
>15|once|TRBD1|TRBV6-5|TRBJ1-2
CASNPDRGRNYGYTF
TGTGCCAGCAACCCCGACAGGGGCCGAAACTATGGCTACACCTTC
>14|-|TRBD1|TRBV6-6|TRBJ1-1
CASSYSEQGQRAFF
TGTGCCAGCAGTTACTCGGAACAGGGGCAAAGGGCTTTCTTT
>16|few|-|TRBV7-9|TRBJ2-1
CASSLSLAGSYNEQFF
TGTGCCAGCAGCTTATCCCTCGCGGGGTCCTACAATGAGCAGTTCTTC
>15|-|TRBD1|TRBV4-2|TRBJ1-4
CASSYQGAKDEKLFF
TGTGCCAGCAGCTACCAGGGGGCGAAGGATGAAAAACTGTTTTTT
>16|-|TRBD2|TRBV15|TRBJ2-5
CATSRDIAGGGETQYF
TGTGCCACCAGCAGAGATATTGCGGGGGGGGGAGAGACCCAGTACTTC
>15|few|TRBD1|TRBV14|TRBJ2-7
CASSQGSGGLYEQYF
TGTGCCAGCAGCCAAGGCTCAGGGGGCTTGTACGAGCAGTACTTC
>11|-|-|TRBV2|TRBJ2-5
CASSRLETQYF
TGTGCCAGCAGTCGTCTTGAGACCCAGTACTTC
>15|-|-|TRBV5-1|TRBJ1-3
CASALRGDSGNTIYF
TGCGCCAGCGCTCTCAGGGGCGACTCTGGAAACACCATATATTTT
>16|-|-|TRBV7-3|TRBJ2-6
CASSLRGYSGANVLTF
TGTGCCAGCAGCTTAAGGGGTTACTCTGGGGCCAACGTCCTGACTTTC
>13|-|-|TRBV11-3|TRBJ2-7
CASSFGRGYEQYF
TGTGCCAGCAGCTTCGGACGGGGCTACGAGCAGTACTTC